The source of this TCR beta chain is a study of blood T cells in healthy people across ages. This clonotype has only a few counts. Germline V lookup: CDR1 SQVTM, CDR2 ANQGSEA. The CDR3 consists of 13 residues. Trimming cost V 6 bases and J 7 bases; bases outside gene matches: 8. It was with a sample-barcoded 5' primer and a J-beta primer mix that a second PCR of roughly 7 to 12 cycles was run. Each cDNA molecule received a tag from a template-switch adaptor that had 12 random nucleotides. In TCRdb, the 5' RACE reads were re-called with MiXCR into one record per CDR3 protein. The sample lists some 1 million distinct CDR3 sequences; around 45% were seen once.

The material sequenced was blood. This clonotype was sampled from a woman aged 55 to 70 in good health. The chain is built from TRBV29-1 and TRBJ2-1; 8 nucleotides align to TRBD2. The CDR3: CSVPGTRFNEQFF. The CDR3 DNA reads TGCAGCGTCCCCGGGACTAGGTTTAATGAGCAGTTCTTC.